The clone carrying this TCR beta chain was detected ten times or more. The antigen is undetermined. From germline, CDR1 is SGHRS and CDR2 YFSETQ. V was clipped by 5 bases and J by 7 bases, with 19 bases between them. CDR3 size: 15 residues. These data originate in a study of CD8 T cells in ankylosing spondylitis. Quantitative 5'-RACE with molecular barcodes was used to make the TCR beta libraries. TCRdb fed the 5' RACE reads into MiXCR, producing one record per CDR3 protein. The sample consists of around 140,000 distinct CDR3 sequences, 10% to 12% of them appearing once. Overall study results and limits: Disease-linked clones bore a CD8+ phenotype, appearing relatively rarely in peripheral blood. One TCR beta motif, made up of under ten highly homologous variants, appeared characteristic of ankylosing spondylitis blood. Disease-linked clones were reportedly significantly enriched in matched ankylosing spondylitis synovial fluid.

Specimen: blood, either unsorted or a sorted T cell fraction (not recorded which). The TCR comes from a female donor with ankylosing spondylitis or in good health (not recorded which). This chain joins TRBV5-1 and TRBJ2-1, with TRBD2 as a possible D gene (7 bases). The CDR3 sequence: CASRIEGGHRNEQFF. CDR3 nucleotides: TGCGCCAGCAGGATTGAGGGGGGGCACCGAAATGAGCAGTTCTTC.